This T cell receptor beta chain appears in the sequencing data of a study of early T cells in non-severe SARS-CoV-2 infection (dated by TCRdb to about 2021). Study-level background: Because TCR sequencing was done on bulk RNA from unsorted whole blood, the alpha and beta chains could not be paired. Findings and caveats that apply to the study as a whole: VDJdb matching was skewed toward anti-spike CD8 responses and likely underestimated virus-specific expansions, missing private and CD4 specificities.

This was a case-control study nested in a cohort of healthcare workers in London, UK, who had nasopharyngeal swab PCR tests and blood samples taken every week. Healthcare workers were enrolled in the week of the UK lockdown, from 23 to 31 March 2020, and were followed every week for up to roughly 16 weeks. Many counts were recorded for this clonotype. Its recognized antigen is unknown. No base-level quality is on record; no much larger clone is a single base apart. The CDR3 contains 12 residues, cysteine and phenylalanine counted. Left in the record is the CDR3 DNA by itself, 36 bases read in frame from the first base. CDR1 and CDR2, looked up from the germline V gene, are MNHEY and SVGEGT. V is cut by 0 bases and J by 7 bases, and the space between the germline ends is 4 bases. The protocol used for the library was 5' RACE. Sequencing took place on a NextSeq 500. The TCR library protocol attached unique molecular identifiers to individual cDNA molecules to correct for sequencing error and PCR bias. TCR alpha and beta chains were both sequenced, and the abundances of alpha and beta sequences in each sample were closely correlated with each other. As for the authors' bioinformatics: Decombinator V4 was used to annotate TCR sequences for V gene, J gene and CDR3. Expanded TCRs were defined as changing significantly between any two time points under a Poisson model with p below 0.0001. TCR abundances were normalised to the total number of TCRs sequenced in each sample and reported as counts per million. MAIT TCRs were defined by TRAV1-2 paired with TRAJ12, TRAJ20 or TRAJ33, and iNKT TCRs by TRAV10 paired with TRAJ18. VDJdb, accessed 1 November 2021, was searched for CMV, EBV and SARS-CoV-2 annotated TCRs, with TCRs annotated for multiple antigens excluded. TCRdb reran the public reads through fastp at Q25 and MiXCR, keeping productive beta chains. Identical CDR3 protein sequences are pooled into one entry, listed with their most common genes and DNA. The V and J calls, along with clone size, are taken from TCRdb and not from the paper's own processing. The sample records 20,000 to 25,000 distinct CDR3 sequences, 3.5% to 5% of which are singletons. About 20% of the sample is in the top ten clones.

The receptor chain draws on TRBV6-2 or TRBV6-3 and TRBJ1-5, with the D gene not clear enough to name. Source material: whole blood. The sequence was obtained from an adult who was a healthcare worker with PCR-confirmed SARS-CoV-2 infection or an uninfected control (not recorded which). The CDR3 is CASSYSRQPQHF. The nucleotides read TGTGCCAGCAGTTACTCTAGGCAGCCCCAGCATTTT.